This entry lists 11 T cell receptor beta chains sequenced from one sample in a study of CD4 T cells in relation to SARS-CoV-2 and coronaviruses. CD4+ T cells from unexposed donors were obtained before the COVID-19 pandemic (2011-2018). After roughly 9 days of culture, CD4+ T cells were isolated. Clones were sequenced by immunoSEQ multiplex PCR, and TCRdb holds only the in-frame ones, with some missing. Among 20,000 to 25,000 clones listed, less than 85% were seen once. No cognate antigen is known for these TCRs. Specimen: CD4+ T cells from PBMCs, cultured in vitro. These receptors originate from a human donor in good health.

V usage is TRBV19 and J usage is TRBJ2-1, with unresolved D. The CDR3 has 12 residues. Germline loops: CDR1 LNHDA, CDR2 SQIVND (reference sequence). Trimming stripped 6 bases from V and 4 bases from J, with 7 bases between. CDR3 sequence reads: CASRAPYNEQFF. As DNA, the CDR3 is TGTGCCAGTAGGGCCCCGTACAATGAGCAGTTCTTC.

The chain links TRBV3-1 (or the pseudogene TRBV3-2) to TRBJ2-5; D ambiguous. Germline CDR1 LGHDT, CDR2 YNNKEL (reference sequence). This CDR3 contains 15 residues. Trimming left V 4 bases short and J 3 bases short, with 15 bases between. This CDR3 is CASSPRAANEETQYF. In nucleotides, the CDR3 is TGTGCCAGCAGCCCCCGGGCAGCAAACGAAGAGACCCAGTACTTC.

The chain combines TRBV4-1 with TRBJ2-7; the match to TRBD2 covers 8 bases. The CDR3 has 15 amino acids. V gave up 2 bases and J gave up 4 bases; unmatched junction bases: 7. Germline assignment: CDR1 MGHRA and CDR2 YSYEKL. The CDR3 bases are TGCGCCAGCAGCCAATATCCAGCGGGAGAGTACGAGCAGTACTTC. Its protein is CASSQYPAGEYEQYF.

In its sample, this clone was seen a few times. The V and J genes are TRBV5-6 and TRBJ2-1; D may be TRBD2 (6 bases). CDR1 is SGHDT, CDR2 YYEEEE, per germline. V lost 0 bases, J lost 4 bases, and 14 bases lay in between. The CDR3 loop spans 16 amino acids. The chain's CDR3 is CASSLVGGTSYNEQFF. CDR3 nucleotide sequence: TGTGCCAGCAGCTTGGTAGGCGGGACTTCTTACAATGAGCAGTTCTTC.

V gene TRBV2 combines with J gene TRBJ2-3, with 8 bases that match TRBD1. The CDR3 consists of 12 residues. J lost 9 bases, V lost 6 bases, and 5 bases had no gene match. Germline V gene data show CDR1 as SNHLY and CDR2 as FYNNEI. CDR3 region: CASRGDRKTQYF. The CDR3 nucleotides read TGTGCCAGCAGGGGGGACAGGAAAACGCAGTATTTT.

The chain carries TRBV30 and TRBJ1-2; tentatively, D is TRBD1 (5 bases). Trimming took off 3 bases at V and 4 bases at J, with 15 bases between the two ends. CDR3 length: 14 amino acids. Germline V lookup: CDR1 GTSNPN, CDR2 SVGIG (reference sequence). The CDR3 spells CAWSPGDPGYGYTF. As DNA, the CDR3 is TGTGCCTGGAGCCCCGGGGACCCAGGCTATGGCTACACCTTC.

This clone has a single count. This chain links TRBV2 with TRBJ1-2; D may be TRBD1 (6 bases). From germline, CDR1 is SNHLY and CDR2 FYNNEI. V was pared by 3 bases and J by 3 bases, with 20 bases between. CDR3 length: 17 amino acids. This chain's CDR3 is CASSEVSRGPADYGYTF. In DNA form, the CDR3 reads TGTGCCAGCAGTGAGGTCTCCAGGGGACCCGCCGACTATGGCTACACCTTC. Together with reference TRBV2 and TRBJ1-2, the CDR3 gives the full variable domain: EPEVTQTPSHQVTQMGQEVILRCVPISNHLYFYWYRQILGQKVEFLVSFYNNEISEKSEIFDDQFSVERPDGSNFTLKIRSTKLEDSAMYFCASSEVSRGPADYGYTFGSGTRLTVV.

The CDR3, as DNA: TGTGCCAGCACCAAAGGAGGCAGGGTCCGTCAGCCCCAGCATTTT. This codes for CASTKGGRVRQPQHF. The rearrangement links TRBV21-1 to TRBJ1-5; whether TRBD1, the table's D call, matches the DNA was not checked. TRBV21-1 is deemed a pseudogene. The CDR3 spans 15 residues.

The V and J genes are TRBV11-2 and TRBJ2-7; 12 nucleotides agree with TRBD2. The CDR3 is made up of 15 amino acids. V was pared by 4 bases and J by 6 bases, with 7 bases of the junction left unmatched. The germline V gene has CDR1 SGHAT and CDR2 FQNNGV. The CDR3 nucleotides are TGTGCCAGCAGCTCACAACTAGCGGGAGGATCCGAGCAGTACTTC. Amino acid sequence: CASSSQLAGGSEQYF. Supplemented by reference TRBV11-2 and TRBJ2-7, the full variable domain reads EAGVAQSPRYKIIEKRQSVAFWCNPISGHATLYWYQQILGQGPKLLIQFQNNGVVDDSQLPKDRFSAERLKGVDSTLKIQPAKLEDSAVYLCASSSQLAGGSEQYFGPGTRLTVT.

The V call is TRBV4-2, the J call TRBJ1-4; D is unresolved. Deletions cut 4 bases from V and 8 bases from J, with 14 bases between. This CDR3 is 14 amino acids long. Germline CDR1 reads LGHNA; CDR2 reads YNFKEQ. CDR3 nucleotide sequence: TGTGCCAGCAGCCTCCCTTCGGGGAGGGAAAAACTGTTTTTT. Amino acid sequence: CASSLPSGREKLFF.

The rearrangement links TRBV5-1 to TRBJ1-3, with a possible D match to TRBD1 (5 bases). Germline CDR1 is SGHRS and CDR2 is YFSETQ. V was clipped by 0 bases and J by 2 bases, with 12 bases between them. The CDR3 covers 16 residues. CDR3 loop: CASSLGATGPGNTIYF. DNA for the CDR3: TGCGCCAGCAGCTTGGGTGCCACGGGGCCTGGAAACACCATATATTTT.